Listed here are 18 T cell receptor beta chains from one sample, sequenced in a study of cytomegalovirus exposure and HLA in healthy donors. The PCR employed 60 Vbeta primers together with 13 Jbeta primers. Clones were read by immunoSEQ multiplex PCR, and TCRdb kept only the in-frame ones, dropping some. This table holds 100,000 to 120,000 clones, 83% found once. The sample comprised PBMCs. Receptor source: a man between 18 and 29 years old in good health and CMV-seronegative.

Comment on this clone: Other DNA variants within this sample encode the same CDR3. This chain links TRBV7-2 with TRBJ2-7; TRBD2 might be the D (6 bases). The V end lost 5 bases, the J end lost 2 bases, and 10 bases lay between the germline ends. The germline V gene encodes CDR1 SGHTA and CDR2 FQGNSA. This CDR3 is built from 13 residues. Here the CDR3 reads CASSLSGAYEQYF. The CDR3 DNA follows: TGTGCCAGCAGCCTCTCGGGGGCCTACGAGCAGTACTTC.

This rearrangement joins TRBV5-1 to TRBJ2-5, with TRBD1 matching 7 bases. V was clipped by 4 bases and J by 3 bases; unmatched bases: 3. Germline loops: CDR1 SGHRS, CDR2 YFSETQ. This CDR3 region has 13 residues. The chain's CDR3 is CASSRTGKETQYF. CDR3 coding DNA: TGCGCCAGCAGCAGGACAGGAAAAGAGACCCAGTACTTC.

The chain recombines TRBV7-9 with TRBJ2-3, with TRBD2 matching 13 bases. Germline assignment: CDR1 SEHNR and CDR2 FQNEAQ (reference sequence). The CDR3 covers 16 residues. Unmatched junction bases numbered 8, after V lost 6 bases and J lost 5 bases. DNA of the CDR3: TGTGCCAGCAGGACCACTAGCGGGAGGGCCTTAGATACGCAGTATTTT. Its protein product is CASRTTSGRALDTQYF.

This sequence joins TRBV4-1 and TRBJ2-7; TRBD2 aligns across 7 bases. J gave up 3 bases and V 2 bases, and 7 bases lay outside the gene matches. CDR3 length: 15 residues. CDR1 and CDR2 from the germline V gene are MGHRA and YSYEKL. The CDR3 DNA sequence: TGCGCCAGCAGCCAACCCCCGGGGGGATACTACGAGCAGTACTTC. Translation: CASSQPPGGYYEQYF.

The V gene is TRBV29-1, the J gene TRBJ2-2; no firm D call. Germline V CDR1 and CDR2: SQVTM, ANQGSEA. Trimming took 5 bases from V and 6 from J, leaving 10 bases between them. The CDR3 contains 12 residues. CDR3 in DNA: TGCAGCGTTCGAGGTAACGCCGGGGAGCTGTTTTTT. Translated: CSVRGNAGELFF.

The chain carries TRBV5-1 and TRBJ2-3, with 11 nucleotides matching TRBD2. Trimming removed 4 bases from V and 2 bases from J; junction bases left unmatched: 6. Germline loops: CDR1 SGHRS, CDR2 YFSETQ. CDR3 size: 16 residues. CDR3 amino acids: CASSPRLAGLTDTQYF. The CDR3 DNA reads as TGCGCCAGCAGCCCGCGACTAGCGGGGCTCACAGATACGCAGTATTTT.

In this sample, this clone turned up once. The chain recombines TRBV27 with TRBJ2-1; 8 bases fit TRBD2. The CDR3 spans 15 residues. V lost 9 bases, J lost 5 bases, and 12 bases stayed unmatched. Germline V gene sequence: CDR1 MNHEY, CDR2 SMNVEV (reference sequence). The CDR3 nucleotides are TGTGCCAGTAAACCAGAACTAGCGGACAACAATGAGCAGTTCTTC. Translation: CASKPELADNNEQFF.

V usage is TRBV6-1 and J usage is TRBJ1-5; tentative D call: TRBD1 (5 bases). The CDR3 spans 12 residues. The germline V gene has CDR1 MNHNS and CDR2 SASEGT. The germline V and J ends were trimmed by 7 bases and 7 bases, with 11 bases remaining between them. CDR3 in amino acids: CASTGREQPQHF. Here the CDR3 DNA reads TGTGCCAGCACAGGGCGGGAACAGCCCCAGCATTTT.

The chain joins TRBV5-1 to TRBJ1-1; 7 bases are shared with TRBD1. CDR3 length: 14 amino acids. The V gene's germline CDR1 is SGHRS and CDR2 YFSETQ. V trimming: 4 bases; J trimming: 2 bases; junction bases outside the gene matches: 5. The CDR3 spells CASSQGTANTEAFF. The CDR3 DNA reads TGCGCCAGCAGCCAAGGGACAGCAAACACTGAAGCTTTCTTT. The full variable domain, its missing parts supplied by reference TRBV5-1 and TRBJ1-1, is KAGVTQTPRYLIKTRGQQVTLSCSPISGHRSVSWYQQTPGQGLQFLFEYFSETQRNKGNFPGRFSGRQFSNSRSEMNVSTLELGDSALYLCASSQGTANTEAFFGQGTRLTVV.

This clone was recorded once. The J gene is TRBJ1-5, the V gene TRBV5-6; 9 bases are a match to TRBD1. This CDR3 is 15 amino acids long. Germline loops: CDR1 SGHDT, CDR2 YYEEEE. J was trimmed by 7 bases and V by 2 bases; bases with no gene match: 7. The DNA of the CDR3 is TGTGCCAGCAGCTTAGGACAGGGGCAGGGACAGCCCCAGCATTTT. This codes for CASSLGQGQGQPQHF. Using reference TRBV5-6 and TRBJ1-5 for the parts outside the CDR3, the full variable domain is DAGVTQSPTHLIKTRGQQVTLRCSPKSGHDTVSWYQQALGQGPQFIFQYYEEEERQRGNFPDRFSGHQFPNYSSELNVNALLLGDSALYLCASSLGQGQGQPQHFGDGTRLSIL.

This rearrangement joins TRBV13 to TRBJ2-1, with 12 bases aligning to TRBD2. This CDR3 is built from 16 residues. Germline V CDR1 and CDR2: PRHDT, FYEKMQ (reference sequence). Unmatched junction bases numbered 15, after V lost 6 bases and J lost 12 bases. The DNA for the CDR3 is TGTGCCAGCAGTTACGGTCGACTAGCGGGAGAAGCCGCGCAGTTCTTC. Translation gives CASSYGRLAGEAAQFF.

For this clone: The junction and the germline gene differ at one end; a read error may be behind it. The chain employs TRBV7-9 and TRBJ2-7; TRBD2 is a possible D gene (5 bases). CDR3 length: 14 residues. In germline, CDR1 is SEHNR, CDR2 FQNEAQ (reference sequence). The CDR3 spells CSSSPDGRAYEQYF. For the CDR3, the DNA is TGTTCCAGCAGCCCGGACGGGCGGGCCTACGAGCAGTACTTC.

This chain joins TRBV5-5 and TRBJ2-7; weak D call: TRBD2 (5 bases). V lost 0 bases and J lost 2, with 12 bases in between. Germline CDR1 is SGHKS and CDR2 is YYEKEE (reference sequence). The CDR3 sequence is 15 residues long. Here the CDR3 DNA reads TGTGCCAGCAGCTTGGGTGAGGGCCTCACCTACGAGCAGTACTTC. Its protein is CASSLGEGLTYEQYF.

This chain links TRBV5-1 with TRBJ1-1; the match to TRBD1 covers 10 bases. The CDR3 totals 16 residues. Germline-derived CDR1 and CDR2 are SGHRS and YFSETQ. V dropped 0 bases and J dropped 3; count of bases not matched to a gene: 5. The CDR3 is CASSLADRGRYTEAFF. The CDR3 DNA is TGCGCCAGCAGCTTGGCCGACAGGGGGCGGTACACTGAAGCTTTCTTT. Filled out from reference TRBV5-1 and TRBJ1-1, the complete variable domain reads KAGVTQTPRYLIKTRGQQVTLSCSPISGHRSVSWYQQTPGQGLQFLFEYFSETQRNKGNFPGRFSGRQFSNSRSEMNVSTLELGDSALYLCASSLADRGRYTEAFFGQGTRLTVV.

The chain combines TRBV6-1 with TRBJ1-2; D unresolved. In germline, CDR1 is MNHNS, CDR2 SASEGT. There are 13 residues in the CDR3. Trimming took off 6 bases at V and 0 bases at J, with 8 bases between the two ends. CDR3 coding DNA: TGTGCCAGCAGGCCCACTGCTAACTATGGCTACACCTTC. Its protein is CASRPTANYGYTF.

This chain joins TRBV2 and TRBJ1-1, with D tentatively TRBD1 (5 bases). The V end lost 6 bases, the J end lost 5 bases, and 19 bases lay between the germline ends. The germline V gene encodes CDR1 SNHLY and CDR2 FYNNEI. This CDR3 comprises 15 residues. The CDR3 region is CASSVDGAGGTEAFF. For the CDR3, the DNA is TGTGCCAGCAGCGTGGACGGAGCTGGGGGGACTGAAGCTTTCTTT.

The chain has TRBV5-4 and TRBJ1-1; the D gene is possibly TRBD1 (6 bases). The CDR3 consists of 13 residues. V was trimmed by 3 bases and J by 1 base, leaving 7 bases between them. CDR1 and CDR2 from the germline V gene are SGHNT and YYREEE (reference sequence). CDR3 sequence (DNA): TGTGCCAGCAGCTCGACAGGGAACACTGAAGCTTTCTTT. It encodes CASSSTGNTEAFF.

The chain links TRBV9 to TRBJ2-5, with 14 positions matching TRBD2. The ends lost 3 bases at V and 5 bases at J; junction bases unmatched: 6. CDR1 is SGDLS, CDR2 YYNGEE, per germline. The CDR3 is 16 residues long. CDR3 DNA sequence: TGTGCCAGCAGCGCCCGGCGACTAGCGGGGGGGGAGACCCAGTACTTC. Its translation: CASSARRLAGGETQYF.